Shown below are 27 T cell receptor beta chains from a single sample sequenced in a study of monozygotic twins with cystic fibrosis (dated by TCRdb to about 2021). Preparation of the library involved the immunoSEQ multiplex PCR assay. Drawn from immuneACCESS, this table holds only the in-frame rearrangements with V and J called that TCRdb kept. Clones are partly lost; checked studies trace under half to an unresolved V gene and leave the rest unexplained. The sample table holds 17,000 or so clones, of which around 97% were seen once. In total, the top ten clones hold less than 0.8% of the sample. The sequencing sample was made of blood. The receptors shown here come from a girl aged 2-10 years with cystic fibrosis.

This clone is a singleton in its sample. CDR3 in DNA: TGTGCCAGCAGCTTAAAGGTTAATGAAAAACTGTTTTTT. It codes for CASSLKVNEKLFF. The chain has TRBV11-2 and TRBJ1-4; D ambiguous. The V gene's germline CDR1 is SGHAT and CDR2 FQNNGV. V shed 2 bases and J shed 4 bases, with 5 bases lying between them. The CDR3 spans 13 residues.

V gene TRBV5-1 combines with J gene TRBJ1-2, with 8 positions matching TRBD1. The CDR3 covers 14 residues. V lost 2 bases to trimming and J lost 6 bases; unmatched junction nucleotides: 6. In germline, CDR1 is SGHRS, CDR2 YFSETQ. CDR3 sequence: CASSFADRADGYTF. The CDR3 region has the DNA TGCGCCAGCAGCTTCGCGGACAGGGCGGATGGCTACACCTTC.

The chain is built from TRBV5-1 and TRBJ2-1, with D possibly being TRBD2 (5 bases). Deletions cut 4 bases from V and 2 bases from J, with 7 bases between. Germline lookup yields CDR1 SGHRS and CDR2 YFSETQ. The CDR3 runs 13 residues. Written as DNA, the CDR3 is TGCGCCAGCAGCGCCGGGACCTACAATGAGCAGTTCTTC. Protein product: CASSAGTYNEQFF.

The CDR3 is CASSQDPAHLYEQYF. For the CDR3, the DNA is TGTGCCAGCAGCCAAGACCCGGCCCACCTATACGAGCAGTACTTC. J is TRBJ2-7 and V is TRBV14; D is uncertain. Germline values: CDR1 SGHDN, CDR2 FVKESK. The CDR3 contains 15 residues. V was pared by 0 bases and J by 4 bases, with 13 bases between. Looking up the rest from reference TRBV14 and TRBJ2-7 gives the full variable domain: EAGVTQFPSHSVIEKGQTVTLRCDPISGHDNLYWYRRVMGKEIKFLLHFVKESKQDESGMPNNRFLAERTGGTYSTLKVQPAELEDSGVYFCASSQDPAHLYEQYFGPGTRLTVT.

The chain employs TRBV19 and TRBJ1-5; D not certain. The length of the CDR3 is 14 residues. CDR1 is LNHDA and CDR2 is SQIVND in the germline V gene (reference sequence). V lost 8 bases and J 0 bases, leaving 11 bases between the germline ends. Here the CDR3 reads CASVRNYSNQPQHF. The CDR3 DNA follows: TGTGCCAGTGTCAGAAACTATAGCAATCAGCCCCAGCATTTT.

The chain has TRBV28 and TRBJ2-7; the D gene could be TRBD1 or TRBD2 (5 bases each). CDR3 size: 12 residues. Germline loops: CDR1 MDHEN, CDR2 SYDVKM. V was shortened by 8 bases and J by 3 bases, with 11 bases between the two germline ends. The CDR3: CASQGPFYEQYF. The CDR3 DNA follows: TGTGCCAGCCAGGGACCATTCTACGAGCAGTACTTC.

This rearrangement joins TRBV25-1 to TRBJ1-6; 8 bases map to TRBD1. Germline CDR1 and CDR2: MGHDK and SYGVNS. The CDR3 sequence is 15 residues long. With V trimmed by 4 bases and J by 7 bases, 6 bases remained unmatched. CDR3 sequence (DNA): TGTGCCAGCAGTGCCTTAGGACAGGGAAATTCACCCCTCCACTTT. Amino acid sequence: CASSALGQGNSPLHF.

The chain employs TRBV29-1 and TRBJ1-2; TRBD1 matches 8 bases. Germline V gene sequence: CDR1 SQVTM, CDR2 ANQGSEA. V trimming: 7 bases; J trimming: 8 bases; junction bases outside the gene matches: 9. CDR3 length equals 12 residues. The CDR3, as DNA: TGCAGCGCTGGGACAGGAGAGAGGGGCTACACCTTC. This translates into CSAGTGERGYTF.

The CDR3 DNA follows: TGCAGTGCTATGGGGGAAGGCACCATATATTTT. It encodes CSAMGEGTIYF. This chain uses TRBV20-1 with TRBJ1-3, with D possibly being TRBD1 (5 bases). The length of the CDR3 is 11 residues. The V gene lost 4 bases and the J gene lost 9 bases, with 10 bases spanning the gap. Germline V gives CDR1 DFQATT, CDR2 SNEGSKA (reference sequence).

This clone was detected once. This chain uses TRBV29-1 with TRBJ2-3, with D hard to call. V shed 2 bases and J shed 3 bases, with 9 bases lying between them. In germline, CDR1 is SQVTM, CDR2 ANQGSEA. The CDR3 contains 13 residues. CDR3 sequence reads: CSVESRRTDTQYF. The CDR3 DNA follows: TGCAGCGTTGAATCAAGAAGGACAGATACGCAGTATTTT.

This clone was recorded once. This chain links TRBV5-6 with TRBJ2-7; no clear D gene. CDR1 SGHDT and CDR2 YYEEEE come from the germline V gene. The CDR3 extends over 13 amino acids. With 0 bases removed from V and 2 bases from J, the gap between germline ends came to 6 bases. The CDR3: CASSLGPTYEQYF. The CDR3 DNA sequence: TGTGCCAGCAGCTTGGGCCCCACCTACGAGCAGTACTTC.

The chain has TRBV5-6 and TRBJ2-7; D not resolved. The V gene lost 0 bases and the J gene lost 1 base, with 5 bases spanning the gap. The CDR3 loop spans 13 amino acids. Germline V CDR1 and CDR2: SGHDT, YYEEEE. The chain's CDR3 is CASSLGSSYEQYF. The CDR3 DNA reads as TGTGCCAGCAGCTTGGGAAGTTCCTACGAGCAGTACTTC. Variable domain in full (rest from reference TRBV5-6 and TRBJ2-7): DAGVTQSPTHLIKTRGQQVTLRCSPKSGHDTVSWYQQALGQGPQFIFQYYEEEERQRGNFPDRFSGHQFPNYSSELNVNALLLGDSALYLCASSLGSSYEQYFGPGTRLTVT.

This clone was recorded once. The CDR3 protein is CASTSGGGNQPQHF. For the CDR3, the DNA is TGTGCCAGTACTTCAGGGGGCGGCAATCAGCCCCAGCATTTT. The gene calls are TRBV19 and TRBJ1-5, with 8 bases aligning to TRBD1. In germline, CDR1 is LNHDA, CDR2 SQIVND (reference sequence). CDR3 length equals 14 residues. Trimming cost V 7 bases and J 2 bases; bases outside gene matches: 4.

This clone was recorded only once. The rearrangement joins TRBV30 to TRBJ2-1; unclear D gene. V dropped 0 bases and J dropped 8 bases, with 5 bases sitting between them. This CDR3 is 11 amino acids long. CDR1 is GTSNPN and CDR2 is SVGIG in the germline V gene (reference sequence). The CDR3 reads CAWSVRYEQFF. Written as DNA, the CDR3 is TGTGCCTGGAGTGTACGATATGAGCAGTTCTTC.

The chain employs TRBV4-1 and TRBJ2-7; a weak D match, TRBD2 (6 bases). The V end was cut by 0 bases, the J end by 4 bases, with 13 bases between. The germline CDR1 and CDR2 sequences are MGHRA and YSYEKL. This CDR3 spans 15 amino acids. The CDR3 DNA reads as TGCGCCAGCAGCCAAGATCGTCCAGCGGGTTACGAGCAGTACTTC. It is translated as CASSQDRPAGYEQYF.

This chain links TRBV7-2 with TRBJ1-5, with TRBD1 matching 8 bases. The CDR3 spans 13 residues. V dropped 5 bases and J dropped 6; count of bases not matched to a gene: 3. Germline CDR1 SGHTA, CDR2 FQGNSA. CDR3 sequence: CASSLDRGQPQHF. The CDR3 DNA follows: TGTGCCAGCAGCCTCGACAGGGGTCAGCCCCAGCATTTT. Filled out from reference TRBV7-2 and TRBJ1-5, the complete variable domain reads GAGVSQSPSNKVTEKGKDVELRCDPISGHTALYWYRQSLGQGLEFLIYFQGNSAPDKSGLPSDRFSAERTGGSVSTLTIQRTQQEDSAVYLCASSLDRGQPQHFGDGTRLSIL.

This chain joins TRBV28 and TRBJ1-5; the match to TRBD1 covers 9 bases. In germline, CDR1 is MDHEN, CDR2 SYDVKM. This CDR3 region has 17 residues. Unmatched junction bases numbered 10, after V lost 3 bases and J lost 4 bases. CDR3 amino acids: CASSFRVGTGPNQPQHF. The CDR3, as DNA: TGTGCCAGCAGTTTTCGGGTGGGGACAGGGCCTAATCAGCCCCAGCATTTT.

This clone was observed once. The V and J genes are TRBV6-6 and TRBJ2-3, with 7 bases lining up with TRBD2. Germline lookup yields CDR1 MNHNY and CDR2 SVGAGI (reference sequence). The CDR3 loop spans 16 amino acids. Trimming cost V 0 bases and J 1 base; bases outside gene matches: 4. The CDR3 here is CASSYSGRGGTDTQYF. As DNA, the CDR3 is TGTGCCAGCAGTTACTCGGGCCGGGGGGGCACAGATACGCAGTATTTT.

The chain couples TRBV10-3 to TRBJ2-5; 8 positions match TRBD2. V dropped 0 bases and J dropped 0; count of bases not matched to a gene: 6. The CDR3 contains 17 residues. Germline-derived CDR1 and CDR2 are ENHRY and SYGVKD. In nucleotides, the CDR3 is TGTGCCATCAGTGAGTCGATCTGGCGGGGGGACCAAGAGACCCAGTACTTC. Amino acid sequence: CAISESIWRGDQETQYF.

CDR3 region: CASSATYRGHEKLFF. The CDR3 nucleotides read TGTGCCAGTAGTGCGACTTACAGGGGGCATGAAAAACTGTTTTTT. V gene TRBV19 combines with J gene TRBJ1-4; 9 positions match TRBD1. The germline gives CDR1 LNHDA, CDR2 SQIVND (reference sequence). Germline trimming cut 5 bases from V and 6 bases from J; bases unmatched to any gene: 7. The CDR3 loop spans 15 amino acids.

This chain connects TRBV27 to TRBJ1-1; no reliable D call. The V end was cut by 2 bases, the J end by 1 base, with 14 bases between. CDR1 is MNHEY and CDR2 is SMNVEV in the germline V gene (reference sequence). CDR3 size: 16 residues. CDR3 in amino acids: CASSLGPGAENTEAFF. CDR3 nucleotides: TGTGCCAGCAGTTTAGGCCCGGGCGCCGAGAACACTGAAGCTTTCTTT.

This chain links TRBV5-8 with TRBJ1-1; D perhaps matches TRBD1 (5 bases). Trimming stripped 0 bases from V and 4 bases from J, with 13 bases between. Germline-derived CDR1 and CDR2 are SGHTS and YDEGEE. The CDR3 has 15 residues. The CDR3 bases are TGTGCCAGCAGCTTGGATAGGGGCCTGGGCACTGAAGCTTTCTTT. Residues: CASSLDRGLGTEAFF.

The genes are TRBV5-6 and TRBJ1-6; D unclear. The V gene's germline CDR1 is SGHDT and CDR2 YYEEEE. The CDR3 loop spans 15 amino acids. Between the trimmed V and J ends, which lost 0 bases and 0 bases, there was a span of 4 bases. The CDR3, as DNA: TGTGCCAGCAGCTTGGACAGCTCCTATAATTCACCCCTCCACTTT. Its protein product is CASSLDSSYNSPLHF.

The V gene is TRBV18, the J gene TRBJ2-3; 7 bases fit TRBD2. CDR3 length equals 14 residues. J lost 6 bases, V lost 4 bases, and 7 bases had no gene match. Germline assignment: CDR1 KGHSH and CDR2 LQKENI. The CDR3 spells CASSLSTSSDTQYF. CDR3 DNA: TGTGCCAGCTCACTCTCGACTAGCTCGGATACGCAGTATTTT.

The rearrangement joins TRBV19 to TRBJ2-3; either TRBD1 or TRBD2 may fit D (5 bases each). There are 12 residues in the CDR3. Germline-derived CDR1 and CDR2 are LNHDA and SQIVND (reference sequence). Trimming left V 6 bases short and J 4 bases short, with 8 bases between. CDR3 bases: TGTGCCAGTAGGAGGGGACCAGATACGCAGTATTTT. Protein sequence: CASRRGPDTQYF.

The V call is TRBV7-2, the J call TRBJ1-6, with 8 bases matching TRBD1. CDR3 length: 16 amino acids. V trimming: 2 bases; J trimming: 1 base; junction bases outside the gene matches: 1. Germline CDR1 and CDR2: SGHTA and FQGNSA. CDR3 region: CASSLQGASYNSPLHF. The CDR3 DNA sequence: TGTGCCAGCAGCTTACAGGGGGCATCCTATAATTCACCCCTCCACTTT.

As DNA, the CDR3 is TGTGCCAGCAGTGTCTTAGCGGGGGAGGTGGGGTTTGAGCAGTTCTTC. Protein: CASSVLAGEVGFEQFF. The V and J genes are TRBV6-1 and TRBJ2-1; 9 bases are a match to TRBD2. This CDR3 is built from 16 residues. J lost 9 bases, V lost 4 bases, and 13 bases had no gene match. Germline V lookup: CDR1 MNHNS, CDR2 SASEGT.